Following are 21 T cell receptor beta chains from one sample sequenced in a study of OX40 agonist ivuxolimab in advanced cancers. Generated by immunoSEQ multiplex PCR, the TCRdb table keeps only in-frame clones and is missing some. The table lists tens of thousands of clones, around 94% of them singletons. The starting material was CD4+ or CD8+ T cells sorted from blood, obtained in a trial of the OX40 agonist ivuxolimab. The source of these receptors is an adult with an advanced solid tumor such as melanoma, head and neck, liver or kidney cancer.

The chain is built from TRBV28 and TRBJ2-5; TRBD1 agrees at 8 bases. Germline V CDR1 and CDR2: MDHEN, SYDVKM. The trim removed 6 bases at V and 1 base at J, leaving 4 bases unmatched. The CDR3 has 14 amino acids. CDR3 residues: CASRQGAPQETQYF. Written as DNA, the CDR3 is TGTGCCAGCAGGCAGGGGGCCCCCCAAGAGACCCAGTACTTC.

The genes are TRBV11-1 and TRBJ1-2, with D perhaps TRBD1 (5 bases). Germline CDR1 is SGHAT and CDR2 is FQDESV (reference sequence). The CDR3 sequence is 15 residues long. Trimming removed 5 bases from V and 5 bases from J, with 18 bases in between. This CDR3 is CASSSEGLGDYGYTF. CDR3 coding DNA: TGTGCCAGCAGCAGCGAGGGACTAGGCGATTATGGCTACACCTTC.

The V call is TRBV7-2, the J call TRBJ2-7, with 11 bases fitting TRBD2. Trimming took 1 base from V and 6 from J; bases not matched to a gene: 2. This CDR3 is 14 amino acids long. The V gene's germline CDR1 is SGHTA and CDR2 FQGNSA. This CDR3 is CASSLGLAGSEQYF. The CDR3 DNA reads as TGTGCCAGCAGCTTAGGACTAGCGGGAAGCGAGCAGTACTTC. The full variable domain, with the rest looked up from reference TRBV7-2 and TRBJ2-7, is GAGVSQSPSNKVTEKGKDVELRCDPISGHTALYWYRQSLGQGLEFLIYFQGNSAPDKSGLPSDRFSAERTGGSVSTLTIQRTQQEDSAVYLCASSLGLAGSEQYFGPGTRLTVT.

This clone is labeled large (0.1 to 1%). The rearrangement joins TRBV7-8 to TRBJ2-7, with TRBD1 identical over 7 bases. Germline V gene data show CDR1 as SGHVS and CDR2 as FQNEAQ. J lost 1 base, V lost 5 bases, and 2 bases had no gene match. CDR3 length: 13 amino acids. For the CDR3, the DNA is TGTGCCAGCAGCACGGGACAGTCCTACGAGCAGTACTTC. Translating it yields CASSTGQSYEQYF.

The chain uses TRBV19 and TRBJ2-1; no firm D call. Per germline, CDR1 LNHDA and CDR2 SQIVND (reference sequence). The CDR3 is made up of 13 amino acids. Trimming pared 3 bases from V and 5 bases from J, leaving 8 bases between. The DNA for the CDR3 is TGTGCCAGTAGTATGTCGAATAACAATGAGCAGTTCTTC. Encoded protein: CASSMSNNNEQFF.

The rearrangement joins TRBV7-3 to TRBJ2-3; no definite D call. Deletions cut 2 bases from V and 2 bases from J, with 8 bases between. The germline CDR1 and CDR2 sequences are SGHTA and FQGTGA. The CDR3 covers 14 residues. CDR3 sequence: CASSLLGNTDTQYF. The CDR3 DNA is TGTGCCAGCAGCTTACTAGGCAACACAGATACGCAGTATTTT.

V is TRBV19 and J is TRBJ1-2; D not certain. The CDR3 consists of 14 residues. Trimming took off 5 bases at V and 4 bases at J, with 14 bases between the two ends. The germline CDR1 and CDR2 sequences are LNHDA and SQIVND (reference sequence). CDR3 region: CASSPGAGFYGYTF. CDR3 in DNA: TGTGCCAGTAGTCCGGGAGCAGGCTTCTATGGCTACACCTTC.

Notes on this clone: The conserved final phenylalanine or tryptophan is absent from the CDR3, which likely points to a read error. This rearrangement joins TRBV5-6 to TRBJ1-2; the match to TRBD1 covers 7 bases. Germline trimming cut 2 bases from V and 3 bases from J; bases unmatched to any gene: 7. The germline CDR1 and CDR2 sequences are SGHDT and YYEEEE. This CDR3 spans 15 amino acids. Here the CDR3 reads CASSLGQDLYYGYTS. Here the CDR3 DNA reads TGTGCCAGCAGCTTAGGACAGGACCTTTACTATGGCTACACCTCC.

The chain recombines TRBV7-3 with TRBJ1-1, with D unclear. Between the trimmed V and J ends, which lost 1 base and 1 base, there was a span of 10 bases. Germline values: CDR1 SGHTA, CDR2 FQGTGA. The CDR3 has 15 residues. CDR3 bases: TGTGCCAGCAGCTTAAGGGCCTCTCCGAACACTGAAGCTTTCTTT. Its protein product is CASSLRASPNTEAFF.

This clone has a handful of counts. Additional DNA sequences in this sample encode the identical CDR3. The gene calls are TRBV19 and TRBJ1-5, with D possibly matching TRBD1 (5 bases). V was clipped by 5 bases and J by 2 bases, with 7 bases between them. CDR3 length: 13 residues. CDR1 and CDR2 from the germline V gene are LNHDA and SQIVND (reference sequence). CDR3 residues: CASSPGGNQPQHF. CDR3 nucleotide sequence: TGTGCCAGTAGTCCGGGGGGCAATCAGCCCCAGCATTTT. Combining the CDR3 with reference TRBV19 and TRBJ1-5 gives the whole variable domain DGGITQSPKYLFRKEGQNVTLSCEQNLNHDAMYWYRQDPGQGLRLIYYSQIVNDFQKGDIAEGYSVSREKKESFPLTVTSAQKNPTAFYLCASSPGGNQPQHFGDGTRLSIL.

The chain links TRBV21-1 to TRBJ2-2. TRBV21-1 is labeled a pseudogene. The CDR3 length is 20 residues. CDR3 coding DNA: TGTGCCAGCAGCCCCCATGGGTTTTATGGGGTTCACGCGAACACCGGGGAGCTGTTTTTT. Translating gives CASSPHGFYGVHANTGELFF.

The chain couples TRBV7-9 to TRBJ2-1, with D perhaps TRBD2 (6 bases). CDR3 length: 15 amino acids. Trimming took 5 bases from V and 7 from J, leaving 18 bases between them. Per germline, CDR1 SEHNR and CDR2 FQNEAQ (reference sequence). CDR3 region: CASSRQRYGRNEQFF. Here the CDR3 DNA reads TGTGCCAGCAGCCGACAAAGGTATGGGAGGAATGAGCAGTTCTTC.

The chain employs TRBV28 and TRBJ1-2, with unresolved D. CDR1 is MDHEN and CDR2 is SYDVKM in the germline V gene. CDR3 length: 13 residues. The V end lost 6 bases, the J end lost 8 bases, and 16 bases lay between the germline ends. CDR3 DNA: TGTGCCAGCAGCTCCCCGGCCATAGGGGGCTACACCTTC. Translated, it gives CASSSPAIGGYTF.

This sequence joins TRBV7-8 and TRBJ2-3; 8 bases map to TRBD1. The V gene's germline CDR1 is SGHVS and CDR2 FQNEAQ. The CDR3 extends over 20 amino acids. V gave up 2 bases and J gave up 6 bases; unmatched junction bases: 22. CDR3 coding DNA: TGTGCCAGCAGCTTAACGGTATCCGAGACGGACAGGGCCGGTAACGATACGCAGTATTTT. It codes for CASSLTVSETDRAGNDTQYF.

The V and J genes are TRBV7-9 and TRBJ2-1; TRBD2 matches at 12 bases. Unmatched junction bases numbered 4, after V lost 4 bases and J lost 0 bases. The CDR3 is 17 residues long. Germline CDR1 is SEHNR and CDR2 is FQNEAQ (reference sequence). This CDR3 reads CASSSLAGGRSYNEQFF. DNA for the CDR3: TGTGCCAGCAGCTCACTAGCGGGAGGCCGCTCCTACAATGAGCAGTTCTTC.

The chain has TRBV7-9 and TRBJ2-3, with unresolved D. Germline-derived CDR1 and CDR2 are SEHNR and FQNEAQ (reference sequence). Trimming cost V 3 bases and J 6 bases, with 19 bases left between them. The CDR3 contains 16 residues. CDR3 protein: CASSFPSGSHTDTQYF. As DNA, the CDR3 is TGTGCCAGCAGCTTCCCCTCCGGGTCGCACACCGATACGCAGTATTTT.

The chain has TRBV6-6 and TRBJ2-3; tentative D call: TRBD2 (5 bases). Germline V lookup: CDR1 MNHNY, CDR2 SVGAGI (reference sequence). V was trimmed by 6 bases and J by 4 bases, leaving 14 bases between them. The CDR3 extends over 14 amino acids. The CDR3 loop reads CASRFPMRADTQYF. CDR3 nucleotide sequence: TGTGCCAGCAGATTCCCAATGAGGGCAGATACGCAGTATTTT.

The chain combines TRBV4-1 with TRBJ2-4; TRBD1 agrees at 10 bases. This CDR3 is 14 amino acids long. Germline V gives CDR1 MGHRA, CDR2 YSYEKL. J lost 5 bases, V lost 4 bases, and 2 bases had no gene match. The CDR3 region has the DNA TGCGCCAGCAGCCCGACAGGGGGCGAAAACATTCAGTACTTC. This translates into CASSPTGGENIQYF.

The V and J genes are TRBV11-2 and TRBJ2-7; the D call may be TRBD1 or TRBD2 (7 bases each). The CDR3 spans 16 residues. CDR1 is SGHAT and CDR2 is FQNNGV in the germline V gene. V was shortened by 1 base and J by 3 bases, with 16 bases between the two germline ends. The CDR3, as DNA: TGTGCCAGCAGCTTAGTGGGGGGAGGGACAGTCTACGAGCAGTACTTC. This translates into CASSLVGGGTVYEQYF.

The V gene is TRBV4-1, the J gene TRBJ1-1; D not resolved. V was trimmed by 0 bases and J by 11 bases, leaving 13 bases between them. The CDR3 totals 13 residues. The V gene's germline CDR1 is MGHRA and CDR2 YSYEKL. The CDR3 nucleotides are TGCGCCAGCAGCCAAGATCCCTTAAAGGCGGCTTTCTTT. It encodes CASSQDPLKAAFF.

This sequence joins TRBV28 and TRBJ2-7, with a possible D match to TRBD2 (7 bases). The length of the CDR3 is 15 residues. The ends were cut back, 5 bases at V and 3 bases at J, with 17 bases in the middle. Germline assignment: CDR1 MDHEN and CDR2 SYDVKM. The CDR3 spells CASSGNGGAVYEQYF. The DNA for the CDR3 is TGTGCCAGCAGTGGGAATGGGGGGGCAGTCTACGAGCAGTACTTC.